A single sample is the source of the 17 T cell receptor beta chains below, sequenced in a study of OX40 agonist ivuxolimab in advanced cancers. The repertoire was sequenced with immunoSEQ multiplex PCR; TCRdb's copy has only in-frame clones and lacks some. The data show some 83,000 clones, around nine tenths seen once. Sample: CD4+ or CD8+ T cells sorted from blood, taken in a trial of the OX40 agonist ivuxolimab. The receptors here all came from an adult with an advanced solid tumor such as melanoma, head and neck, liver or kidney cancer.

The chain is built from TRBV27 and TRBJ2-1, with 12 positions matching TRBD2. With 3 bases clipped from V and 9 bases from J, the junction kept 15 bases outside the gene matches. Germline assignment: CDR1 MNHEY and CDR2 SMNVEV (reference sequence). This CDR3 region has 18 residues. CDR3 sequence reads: CASSFLPKTSGRGTEQFF. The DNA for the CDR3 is TGTGCCAGCAGTTTCTTACCCAAGACTAGCGGGAGAGGCACTGAGCAGTTCTTC.

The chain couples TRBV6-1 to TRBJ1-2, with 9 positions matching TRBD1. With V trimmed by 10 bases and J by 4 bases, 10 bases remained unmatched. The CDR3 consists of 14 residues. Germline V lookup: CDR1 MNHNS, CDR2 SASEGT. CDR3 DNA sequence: TGTGCCATATCCCGGGACAGGGCCCTCTATGGCTACACCTTC. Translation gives CAISRDRALYGYTF.

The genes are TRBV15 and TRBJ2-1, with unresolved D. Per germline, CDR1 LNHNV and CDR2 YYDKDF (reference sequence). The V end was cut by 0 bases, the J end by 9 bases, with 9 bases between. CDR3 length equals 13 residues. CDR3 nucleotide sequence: TGTGCCACCAGCAGAGATCGGGTCGGTGAGCAGTTCTTC. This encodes CATSRDRVGEQFF.

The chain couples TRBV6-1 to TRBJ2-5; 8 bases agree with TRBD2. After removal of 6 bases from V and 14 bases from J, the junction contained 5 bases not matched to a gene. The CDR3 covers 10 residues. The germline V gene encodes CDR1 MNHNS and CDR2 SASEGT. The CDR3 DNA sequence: TGTGCCAGCAGACGGACTAGCCCTTACTTC. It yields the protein CASRRTSPYF.

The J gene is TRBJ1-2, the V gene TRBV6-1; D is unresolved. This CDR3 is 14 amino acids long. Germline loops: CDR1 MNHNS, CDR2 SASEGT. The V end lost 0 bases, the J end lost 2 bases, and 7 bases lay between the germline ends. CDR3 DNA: TGTGCCAGCAGTGAAGCGGTACACAACTATGGCTACACCTTC. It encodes CASSEAVHNYGYTF.

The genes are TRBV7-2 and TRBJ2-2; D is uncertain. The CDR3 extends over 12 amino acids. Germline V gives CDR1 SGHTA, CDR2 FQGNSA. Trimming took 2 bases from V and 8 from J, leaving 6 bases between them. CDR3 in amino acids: CASSLSWGELFF. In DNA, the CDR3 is TGTGCCAGCAGCTTATCGTGGGGGGAGCTGTTTTTT. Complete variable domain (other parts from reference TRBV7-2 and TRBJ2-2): GAGVSQSPSNKVTEKGKDVELRCDPISGHTALYWYRQSLGQGLEFLIYFQGNSAPDKSGLPSDRFSAERTGGSVSTLTIQRTQQEDSAVYLCASSLSWGELFFGEGSRLTVL.

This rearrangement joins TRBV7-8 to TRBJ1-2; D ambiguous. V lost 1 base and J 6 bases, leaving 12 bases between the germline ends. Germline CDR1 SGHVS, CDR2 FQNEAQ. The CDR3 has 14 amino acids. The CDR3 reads CASSLVVGADGYTF. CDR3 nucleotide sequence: TGTGCCAGCAGCTTAGTAGTGGGTGCCGATGGCTACACCTTC.

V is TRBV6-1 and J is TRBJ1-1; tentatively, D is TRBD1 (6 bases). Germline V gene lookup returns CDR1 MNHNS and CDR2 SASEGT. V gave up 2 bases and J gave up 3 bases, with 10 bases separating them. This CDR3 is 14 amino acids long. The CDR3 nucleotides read TGTGCCAGCAGTGAACCAGGGGTGTACACTGAAGCTTTCTTT. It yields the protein CASSEPGVYTEAFF.

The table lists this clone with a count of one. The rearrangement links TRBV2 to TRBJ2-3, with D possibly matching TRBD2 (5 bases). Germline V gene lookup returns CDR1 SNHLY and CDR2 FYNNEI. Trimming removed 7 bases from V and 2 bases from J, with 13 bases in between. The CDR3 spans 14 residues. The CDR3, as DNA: TGTGCCAGCAATGGAGGACTTATCACAGATACGCAGTATTTT. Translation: CASNGGLITDTQYF. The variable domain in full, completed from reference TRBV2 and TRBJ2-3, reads EPEVTQTPSHQVTQMGQEVILRCVPISNHLYFYWYRQILGQKVEFLVSFYNNEISEKSEIFDDQFSVERPDGSNFTLKIRSTKLEDSAMYFCASNGGLITDTQYFGPGTRLTVL.

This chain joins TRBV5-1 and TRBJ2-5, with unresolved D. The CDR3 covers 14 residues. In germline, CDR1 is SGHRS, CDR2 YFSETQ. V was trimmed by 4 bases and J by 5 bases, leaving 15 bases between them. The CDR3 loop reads CASSMWQLGETQYF. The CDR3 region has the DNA TGCGCCAGCAGCATGTGGCAGTTAGGGGAGACCCAGTACTTC.

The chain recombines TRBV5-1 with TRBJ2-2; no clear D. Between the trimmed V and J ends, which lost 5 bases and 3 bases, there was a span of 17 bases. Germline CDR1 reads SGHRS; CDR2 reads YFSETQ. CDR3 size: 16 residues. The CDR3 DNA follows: TGCGCCAGCAGAAGGGTCAGTCTTCCGGACACCGGGGAGCTGTTTTTT. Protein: CASRRVSLPDTGELFF. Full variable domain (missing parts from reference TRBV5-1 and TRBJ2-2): KAGVTQTPRYLIKTRGQQVTLSCSPISGHRSVSWYQQTPGQGLQFLFEYFSETQRNKGNFPGRFSGRQFSNSRSEMNVSTLELGDSALYLCASRRVSLPDTGELFFGEGSRLTVL.

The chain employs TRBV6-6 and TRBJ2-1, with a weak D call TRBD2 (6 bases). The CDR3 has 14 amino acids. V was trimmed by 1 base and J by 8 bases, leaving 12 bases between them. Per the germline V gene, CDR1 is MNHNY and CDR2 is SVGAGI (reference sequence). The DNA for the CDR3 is TGTGCCAGCAGTTACTTCCCGGAGGGCGATGAGCAGTTCTTC. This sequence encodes CASSYFPEGDEQFF.

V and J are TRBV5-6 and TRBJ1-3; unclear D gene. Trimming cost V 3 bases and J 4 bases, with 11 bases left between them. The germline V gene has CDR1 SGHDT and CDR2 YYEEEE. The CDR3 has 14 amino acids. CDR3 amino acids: CASSSYGLGNTIYF. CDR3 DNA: TGTGCCAGCAGCTCGTACGGGCTGGGAAACACCATATATTTT.

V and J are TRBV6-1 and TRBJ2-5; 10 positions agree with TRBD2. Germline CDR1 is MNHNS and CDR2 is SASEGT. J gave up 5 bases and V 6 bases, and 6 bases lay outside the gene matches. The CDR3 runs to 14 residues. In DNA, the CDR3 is TGTGCCAGCAGAAGCGGGAGGGCCGAGGAGACCCAGTACTTC. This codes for CASRSGRAEETQYF.

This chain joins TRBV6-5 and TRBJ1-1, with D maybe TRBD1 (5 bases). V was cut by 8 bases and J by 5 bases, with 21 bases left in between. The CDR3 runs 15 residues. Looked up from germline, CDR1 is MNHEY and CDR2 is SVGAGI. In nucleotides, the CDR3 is TGTGCCAGCGGTTCAGGGAGTTCGTCTAGGACTGAAGCTTTCTTT. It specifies CASGSGSSSRTEAFF.

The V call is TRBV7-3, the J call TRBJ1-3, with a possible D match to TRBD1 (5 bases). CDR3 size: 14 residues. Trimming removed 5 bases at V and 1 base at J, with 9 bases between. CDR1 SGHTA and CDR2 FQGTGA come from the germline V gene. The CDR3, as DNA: TGTGCCAGCAGCCGCGGGGGGTCTGGAAACACCATATATTTT. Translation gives CASSRGGSGNTIYF.

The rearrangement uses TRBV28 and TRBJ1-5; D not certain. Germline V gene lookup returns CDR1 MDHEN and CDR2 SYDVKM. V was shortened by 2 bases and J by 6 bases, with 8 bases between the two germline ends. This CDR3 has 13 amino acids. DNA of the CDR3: TGTGCCAGCAGTTTAGAACACGGTCAGCCCCAGCATTTT. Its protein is CASSLEHGQPQHF.